The 18 T cell receptor beta chains presented below share a single source sample, sequenced in a study of T cell repertoires in cytomegalovirus infection. These TCRs are of unknown antigen specificity. In TCRdb, the reads were re-called with MiXCR into one record per CDR3 protein. This sample has 750,000 to 950,000 distinct CDR3 sequences, with 25% to 35% found just once. Material: cultured CD8+ T cells from PBMCs, obtained from culture after CMV antigen stimulation. The receptors shown here come from a human donor in good health (CMV status not recorded). Some clones in this sample may be carry-over from other donors' samples.

This chain uses TRBV7-9 with TRBJ2-3; 7 nucleotides agree with TRBD1. Germline V gene data show CDR1 as SEHNR and CDR2 as FQNEAQ (reference sequence). J gave up 0 bases and V 7 bases, and 10 bases lay outside the gene matches. The CDR3 contains 16 residues. The CDR3 reads CASTPSGTASTDTQYF. In DNA form, the CDR3 reads TGTGCCAGCACCCCCAGTGGGACAGCGAGCACAGATACGCAGTATTTT.

The V gene is TRBV12-3 or TRBV12-4, the J gene TRBJ2-1; possibly TRBD1 or TRBD2 for D (5 bases each). Deletions cut 5 bases from V and 2 bases from J, with 19 bases between. The length of the CDR3 is 17 residues. As DNA, the CDR3 is TGTGCCAGCAGTGCATACCGGGACCCTTTCGCCTACAATGAGCAGTTCTTC. As protein: CASSAYRDPFAYNEQFF.

This clonotype was seen a few times. The chain joins TRBV19 to TRBJ2-1; D is possibly TRBD2 (6 bases). Germline CDR1 and CDR2: LNHDA and SQIVND (reference sequence). Trimming removed 4 bases from V and 9 bases from J, with 13 bases in between. The CDR3 is made up of 13 amino acids. The CDR3 here is CASSTRPAGEQFF. CDR3 DNA sequence: TGTGCCAGTAGTACCCGACCAGCGGGTGAGCAGTTCTTC.

This clonotype showed up just a few times. The chain uses TRBV5-6 and TRBJ1-1; D is perhaps TRBD1 (5 bases). V was trimmed by 1 base and J by 11 bases, leaving 15 bases between them. The CDR3 has 13 amino acids. From germline, CDR1 is SGHDT and CDR2 YYEEEE. CDR3 coding DNA: TGTGCCAGCAGCTTGAACTTGGCAGGGTTGGCTTTCTTT. It codes for CASSLNLAGLAFF.

In this sample, this clonotype turned up a few times. The chain joins TRBV27 to TRBJ1-2, with unresolved D. Between the trimmed V and J ends, which lost 0 bases and 3 bases, there was a span of 11 bases. CDR3 length: 15 amino acids. Germline values: CDR1 MNHEY, CDR2 SMNVEV (reference sequence). The chain's CDR3 is CASSLSGRRYYGYTF. CDR3 sequence (DNA): TGTGCCAGCAGTTTATCGGGGAGGAGGTACTATGGCTACACCTTC.

This clonotype was observed a handful of times. The V call is TRBV7-9, the J call TRBJ1-2; the match to TRBD1 covers 10 bases. This CDR3 has 14 residues. In germline, CDR1 is SEHNR, CDR2 FQNEAQ (reference sequence). Trimming cost V 5 bases and J 5 bases; bases outside gene matches: 5. The CDR3 is CASSGTGDEYGYTF. In DNA form, the CDR3 reads TGTGCCAGCAGCGGGACAGGGGATGAGTATGGCTACACCTTC.

This sequence joins TRBV5-4 and TRBJ2-7; D not certain. The CDR3 contains 14 residues. Germline V CDR1 and CDR2: SGHNT, YYREEE (reference sequence). With 6 bases removed from V and 2 bases from J, the gap between germline ends came to 15 bases. The CDR3 DNA reads TGTGCCAGCACCCAGGACGAGGATCCCTACGAGCAGTACTTC. It is translated as CASTQDEDPYEQYF.

The chain is built from TRBV4-1 and TRBJ2-1; weak D call: TRBD2 (7 bases). The germline V gene encodes CDR1 MGHRA and CDR2 YSYEKL. V lost 1 base and J lost 5, with 15 bases in between. The CDR3 runs to 16 residues. CDR3 loop: CASSQVEGGPNNEQFF. CDR3 DNA: TGCGCCAGCAGCCAAGTGGAGGGGGGGCCGAACAATGAGCAGTTCTTC.

The chain joins TRBV27 to TRBJ2-2; D ambiguous. This CDR3 comprises 12 residues. The germline V and J ends were trimmed by 3 bases and 7 bases, with 6 bases remaining between them. Germline-derived CDR1 and CDR2 are MNHEY and SMNVEV (reference sequence). DNA for the CDR3: TGTGCCAGCAGTTTCGTGAACGGGGAGCTGTTTTTT. Translating gives CASSFVNGELFF.

The chain combines TRBV9 with TRBJ2-1; perhaps TRBD2 as D (7 bases). Germline CDR1 is SGDLS and CDR2 is YYNGEE. This CDR3 contains 16 residues. The V and J ends lost 1 base and 5 bases respectively, with 16 bases between them. The CDR3, as DNA: TGTGCCAGCAGCGTATATGGGGGGGCAGTAGACAATGAGCAGTTCTTC. It codes for CASSVYGGAVDNEQFF.

This clonotype was picked up a small number of times. One end of the junction is discordant with germline, which a read error may explain. The chain is built from TRBV7-6 and TRBJ1-6; D is possibly TRBD1 (5 bases). This CDR3 region has 15 residues. Per germline, CDR1 SGHVS and CDR2 FNYEAQ. The CDR3 loop is CASSSGPGLDSPLHF. The CDR3 bases are TGTGCTAGCAGCTCGGGGCCAGGCCTTGATTCACCCCTCCACTTT. Together with reference TRBV7-6 and TRBJ1-6, the CDR3 gives the full variable domain: GAGVSQSPRYKVTKRGQDVALRCDPISGHVSLYWYRQALGQGPEFLTYFNYEAQQDKSGLPNDRFSAERPEGSISTLTIQRTEQRDSAMYRCASSSGPGLDSPLHFGNGTRLTVT.

The rearrangement links TRBV6-2 or TRBV6-3 to TRBJ1-5, with D perhaps matching TRBD1 (6 bases). The CDR3 is 17 amino acids. V dropped 7 bases and J dropped 1 base, with 20 bases sitting between them. The germline V gene has CDR1 MNHEY and CDR2 SVGEGT. CDR3 loop: CASIGQLRDGSNQPQHF. CDR3 sequence (DNA): TGTGCCAGCATCGGACAGCTGAGAGACGGCAGCAATCAGCCCCAGCATTTT.

This clonotype was observed a handful of times. This chain connects TRBV27 to TRBJ1-2; a weak D match, TRBD1 (6 bases). V was shortened by 1 base and J by 1 base, with 10 bases between the two germline ends. The CDR3 consists of 15 residues. Per the germline V gene, CDR1 is MNHEY and CDR2 is SMNVEV (reference sequence). This CDR3 is CASSLFGGLNYGYTF. Here the CDR3 DNA reads TGTGCCAGCAGTTTATTTGGGGGGCTTAACTATGGCTACACCTTC.

V and J are TRBV7-3 and TRBJ1-1; D call uncertain. CDR3 length: 15 residues. Trimming took off 5 bases at V and 3 bases at J, with 16 bases between the two ends. The germline V gene has CDR1 SGHTA and CDR2 FQGTGA. CDR3 DNA: TGTGCCAGCAGCCCCAACACGAGGCTGTACACTGAAGCTTTCTTT. Amino acid sequence: CASSPNTRLYTEAFF.

This clonotype appeared many times. The genes are TRBV18 and TRBJ1-4; D not certain. Germline CDR1 is KGHSH and CDR2 is LQKENI. This CDR3 region has 16 residues. The V end lost 2 bases, the J end lost 0 bases, and 10 bases lay between the germline ends. CDR3 sequence reads: CASSPFGVSTNEKLFF. The CDR3 DNA reads TGTGCCAGCTCACCATTCGGAGTGTCAACTAATGAAAAACTGTTTTTT.

This clonotype came up many times. The rearrangement uses TRBV7-6 and TRBJ1-1; D may be TRBD1 (6 bases). Trimming left V 5 bases short and J 2 bases short, with 18 bases between. The CDR3 covers 16 residues. The germline V gene has CDR1 SGHVS and CDR2 FNYEAQ. The CDR3 reads CASSNALRGRNTEAFF. The CDR3 DNA sequence: TGTGCCAGCAGCAACGCCCTGCGGGGGCGAAACACTGAAGCTTTCTTT.

This clonotype was seen more than once but under ten times. CDR3 residues: CASSHLNANTGELFF. The CDR3 bases are TGCGCCAGCAGCCATCTAAACGCGAACACCGGGGAGCTGTTTTTT. V and J are TRBV5-1 and TRBJ2-2; no firm D call. V dropped 4 bases and J dropped 0 bases, with 10 bases sitting between them. The CDR3 sequence is 15 residues long. Germline V gives CDR1 SGHRS, CDR2 YFSETQ.

This clonotype has only a few counts. The J gene is TRBJ2-1, the V gene TRBV7-8, with D uncertain. Trimming removed 3 bases from V and 7 bases from J, with 16 bases in between. The germline CDR1 and CDR2 sequences are SGHVS and FQNEAQ. This CDR3 is 15 amino acids long. DNA for the CDR3: TGTGCCAGCAGCTTGACGTCAGCCCGGGTAAATGAGCAGTTCTTC. Residues: CASSLTSARVNEQFF.